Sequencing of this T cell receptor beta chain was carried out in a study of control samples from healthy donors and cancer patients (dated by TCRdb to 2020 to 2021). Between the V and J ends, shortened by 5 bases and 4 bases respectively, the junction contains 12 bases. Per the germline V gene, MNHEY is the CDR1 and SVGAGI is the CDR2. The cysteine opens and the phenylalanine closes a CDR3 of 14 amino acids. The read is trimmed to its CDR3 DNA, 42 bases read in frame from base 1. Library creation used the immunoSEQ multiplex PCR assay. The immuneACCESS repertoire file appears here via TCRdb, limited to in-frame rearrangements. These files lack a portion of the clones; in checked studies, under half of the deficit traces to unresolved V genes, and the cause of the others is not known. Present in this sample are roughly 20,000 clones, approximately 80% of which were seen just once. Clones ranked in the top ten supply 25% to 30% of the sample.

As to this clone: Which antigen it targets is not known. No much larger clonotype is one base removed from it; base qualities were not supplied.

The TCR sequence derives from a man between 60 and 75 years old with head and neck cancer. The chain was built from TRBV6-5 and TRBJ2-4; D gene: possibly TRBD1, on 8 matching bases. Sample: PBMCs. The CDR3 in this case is CASSTGGGKNIQYF. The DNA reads TGTGCCAGCAGTACAGGGGGGGGGAAAAACATTCAGTACTTC.